This passage covers 6 T cell receptor beta chains from one sample sequenced in a study of PD-1 blockade in classical Hodgkin lymphoma. Here immunoSEQ multiplex PCR was the method, and the copy in TCRdb shows in-frame clones only, minus some. Among about 99,000 clones, roughly 80% were seen once, and the ten largest hold roughly 16%. In every patient, relapse followed autologous stem cell transplantation, while exposure to brentuximab vedotin differed. The source was peripheral blood mononuclear cells (PBMCs), collected before the second cycle of nivolumab. The receptors were gathered from a human donor with classical Hodgkin lymphoma.

This clone has just one count. This chain uses TRBV2 with TRBJ2-7, with D possibly TRBD2 on 7 matching bases. Germline V lookup: CDR1 SNHLY, CDR2 FYNNEI. V was cut by 1 base and J by 0 bases, with 13 bases left in between. The CDR3 is made up of 16 amino acids. The CDR3 here is CASSEVGGGPSYEQYF. The CDR3 DNA sequence: TGTGCCAGCAGTGAAGTGGGAGGGGGACCCTCCTACGAGCAGTACTTC.

The rearrangement links TRBV6-6 to TRBJ1-3; the match to TRBD1 covers 8 bases. Germline V gives CDR1 MNHNY, CDR2 SVGAGI (reference sequence). CDR3 length: 14 amino acids. Trimming cost V 5 bases and J 0 bases; bases outside gene matches: 0. The CDR3: CASSTGGSGNTIYF. CDR3 coding DNA: TGTGCCAGCAGTACAGGGGGCTCTGGAAACACCATATATTTT.

The chain uses TRBV5-1 and TRBJ2-1; D is undetermined. V lost 0 bases, J lost 0 bases, and 10 bases lay in between. CDR1 and CDR2 from the germline V gene are SGHRS and YFSETQ. The CDR3 is made up of 16 amino acids. Here the CDR3 DNA reads TGCGCCAGCAGCTTGGTGGGCAGACGCTCCTACAATGAGCAGTTCTTC. Protein product: CASSLVGRRSYNEQFF.

The chain recombines TRBV7-2 with TRBJ2-1; 9 positions agree with TRBD1. V lost 9 bases and J lost 8; bases outside the gene matches: 8. Germline CDR1 reads SGHTA; CDR2 reads FQGNSA. The CDR3 consists of 13 residues. CDR3 loop: CASTGTGSYEQFF. The CDR3 nucleotides are TGTGCCAGTACCGGGACAGGGAGTTATGAGCAGTTCTTC.

The chain carries TRBV5-1 and TRBJ2-1; 11 bases map to TRBD2. The CDR3 length is 14 residues. V shed 6 bases, J shed 10 bases, and the junction held 9 bases outside the gene matches. Germline V gene sequence: CDR1 SGHRS, CDR2 YFSETQ. CDR3 region: CASTISGTSGEQFF. CDR3 DNA sequence: TGCGCCAGCACGATATCCGGGACTAGCGGCGAGCAGTTCTTC. The full variable domain, with the rest looked up from reference TRBV5-1 and TRBJ2-1, is KAGVTQTPRYLIKTRGQQVTLSCSPISGHRSVSWYQQTPGQGLQFLFEYFSETQRNKGNFPGRFSGRQFSNSRSEMNVSTLELGDSALYLCASTISGTSGEQFFGPGTRLTVL.

This chain joins TRBV7-6 and TRBJ1-2; D unresolved. This CDR3 has 15 amino acids. V gave up 3 bases and J gave up 1 base, with 12 bases separating them. The germline V gene has CDR1 SGHVS and CDR2 FNYEAQ. The CDR3 DNA sequence: TGTGCCAGCAGCTTTGGCCGGAGGGATAACTATGGCTACACCTTC. It is translated as CASSFGRRDNYGYTF.